A selection of T cell receptor beta chains follows, all from one sample in a study of blood T cell repertoires in COVID-19. This table comes from immunoSEQ multiplex PCR, and its TCRdb copy is limited to in-frame clones, with some not included. The repertoire has fewer than 350,000 clones, approximately 91% of them found once; the top ten carry 1%. Sequencing was carried out using PBMCs or T cells enriched from blood (not recorded which). The origin of the receptors is a woman in her thirties who had been exposed to COVID-19. Each CDR3 is given with its conserved first and last residue. The order of the fields is V gene, D gene, CDR3 length, J gene, clone size, CDR3 DNA, CDR3 protein. The D gene is left open where the match is weak. Expanded clones are given a class, and other clones once, few, many or no size at all.

V: TRBV28; D: -; length: 17; J: TRBJ1-5; size: -; DNA: TGTGCCAGCAGTCTATTTGGGGGCGGACGGAACAATCAGCCCCAGCATTTT; CDR3: CASSLFGGGRNNQPQHF
V: TRBV5-5; D: -; length: 14; J: TRBJ2-7; size: -; DNA: TGTGCCAGCAGCTTCGTGACAATATCCTACGAGCAGTACTTC; CDR3: CASSFVTISYEQYF
V: TRBV5-1; D: TRBD2; length: 15; J: TRBJ2-1; size: -; DNA: TGCGCCAGCAGCTCCGGACTAGCGGGCTACAATGAGCAGTTCTTC; CDR3: CASSSGLAGYNEQFF
V: TRBV5-8; D: TRBD2; length: 16; J: TRBJ2-5; size: -; DNA: TGTGCCAGCAGCTTGAGTAGCGGGAGGGGTCAAGAGACCCAGTACTTC; CDR3: CASSLSSGRGQETQYF
V: TRBV11-3; D: -; length: 18; J: TRBJ2-5; size: -; DNA: TGTGCCAGCAGCTTAGGCGCTACTAGCCAAACCCGCGGGGAGACCCAGTACTTC; CDR3: CASSLGATSQTRGETQYF
V: TRBV5-8; D: -; length: 15; J: TRBJ1-1; size: -; DNA: TGTGCCAGCAGCTTGATAGCGATCATGAACACTGAAGCTTTCTTT; CDR3: CASSLIAIMNTEAFF
V: TRBV28; D: TRBD1; length: 16; J: TRBJ2-7; size: -; DNA: TGTGCCAGCAGTCTCCCGATTGGACAGGGGTACGACGAGCAGTACTTC; CDR3: CASSLPIGQGYDEQYF
V: TRBV13; D: -; length: 14; J: TRBJ2-5; size: -; DNA: TGTGCCAGCAGCTTCAGTACAAAGCAAGAGACCCAGTACTTC; CDR3: CASSFSTKQETQYF
V: TRBV28; D: TRBD1; length: 17; J: TRBJ2-5; size: -; DNA: TGTGCCAGCAGTCTCGGACAGGGGGCTAATTCGAGGGAGACCCAGTACTTC; CDR3: CASSLGQGANSRETQYF
V: TRBV29-1; D: -; length: 12; J: TRBJ1-1; size: -; DNA: TGCAGCGTTGTCAGGGCGACCACTGAAGCTTTCTTT; CDR3: CSVVRATTEAFF
V: TRBV5-8; D: -; length: 15; J: TRBJ2-5; size: -; DNA: TGTGCCAGCAGCTTGTCCAGGGTTACCCAAGAGACCCAGTACTTC; CDR3: CASSLSRVTQETQYF
V: TRBV2; D: TRBD1; length: 13; J: TRBJ1-1; size: -; DNA: TGTGCCAGCAATAGACAGGGGTACACTGAAGCTTTCTTT; CDR3: CASNRQGYTEAFF
V: TRBV27; D: TRBD1; length: 14; J: TRBJ1-2; size: -; DNA: TGTGCCAGCAGTTCAGCTACAGGGGTCATTGGCTACACCTTC; CDR3: CASSSATGVIGYTF
V: TRBV6-5; D: TRBD2; length: 15; J: TRBJ2-3; size: -; DNA: TGTGCCAGCAGGCCCTTTGCCGGGAGGTTTGATACGCAGTATTTT; CDR3: CASRPFAGRFDTQYF
V: TRBV7-3; D: TRBD2; length: 18; J: TRBJ2-1; size: -; DNA: TGTGCCAGCAGCTTGCCTCTCCTCCAGCGGGAGTCCTACAATGAGCAGTTCTTC; CDR3: CASSLPLLQRESYNEQFF
V: TRBV20-1; D: -; length: 11; J: TRBJ1-5; size: -; DNA: TGCAGTGCTCTATTCAATCAGCCCCAGCATTTT; CDR3: CSALFNQPQHF
V: TRBV6-5; D: TRBD1; length: 14; J: TRBJ1-5; size: few; DNA: TGTGCCAGCAGGAGGACAGGGAGGAATCAGCCCCAGCATTTT; CDR3: CASRRTGRNQPQHF
V: TRBV28; D: -; length: 14; J: TRBJ1-3; size: -; DNA: TGTGCCAGCAGTTTGCAGGAACCTGGAAACACCATATATTTT; CDR3: CASSLQEPGNTIYF
V: TRBV19; D: TRBD2; length: 18; J: TRBJ2-5; size: -; DNA: TGTGCCAGCAAGAAAAGACTAGCGGGAGGACGAGGGGTTGAGACCCAGTACTTC; CDR3: CASKKRLAGGRGVETQYF
V: TRBV4-1; D: -; length: 13; J: TRBJ2-1; size: -; DNA: TGCGCCAGCAGCCAAGTTAGAGACAATGAGCAGTTCTTC; CDR3: CASSQVRDNEQFF
V: TRBV19; D: TRBD2; length: 17; J: TRBJ2-1; size: -; DNA: TGTGCCAGTAGTATTTATCGACGACTAGCGGGACACAATGAGCAGTTCTTC; CDR3: CASSIYRRLAGHNEQFF
V: TRBV5-1; D: TRBD2; length: 19; J: TRBJ2-3; size: -; DNA: TGCGCCAGCAGCCTTATGACTAGCGGGGACTCTTTCCGCACAGATACGCAGTATTTT; CDR3: CASSLMTSGDSFRTDTQYF
V: TRBV6-5; D: TRBD2; length: 14; J: TRBJ2-1; size: -; DNA: TGTGCCAGCAGGGGCAGCGGGAGTCTCGATGAGCAGTTCTTC; CDR3: CASRGSGSLDEQFF
V: TRBV7-9; D: TRBD2; length: 15; J: TRBJ2-1; size: -; DNA: TGTGCCAGCAGCTTACTAGCGGGAAGCCCGAATGAGCAGTTCTTC; CDR3: CASSLLAGSPNEQFF
V: TRBV5-4; D: TRBD1; length: 14; J: TRBJ2-3; size: -; DNA: TGTGCCAGCGAAACACAGGGGGCAGGAGATACGCAGTATTTT; CDR3: CASETQGAGDTQYF
V: TRBV5-6; D: -; length: 16; J: TRBJ1-2; size: few; DNA: TGTGCCAGCAGCTTGGAGGTGACAGATTCTAACTATGGCTACACCTTC; CDR3: CASSLEVTDSNYGYTF
V: TRBV6-1; D: TRBD1; length: 20; J: TRBJ1-5; size: -; DNA: TGTGCCAGCAGTGAGTATCCGGGACAGGAGATCCCATATAGCAATCAGCCCCAGCATTTT; CDR3: CASSEYPGQEIPYSNQPQHF
V: TRBV2; D: -; length: 14; J: TRBJ2-5; size: -; DNA: TGTGCCAGCAGTGTATTCGGCGGGCGGGAGACCCAGTACTTC; CDR3: CASSVFGGRETQYF
V: TRBV2; D: TRBD2; length: 15; J: TRBJ2-7; size: -; DNA: TGTGCCAGCAGTAAAATAGCGGGAGGGGACTACGAGCAGTACTTC; CDR3: CASSKIAGGDYEQYF
V: TRBV9; D: TRBD2; length: 16; J: TRBJ2-2; size: -; DNA: TGTGCCAGCAGCCCAACTAGCGGGGGGTTCGCCGGGGAGCTGTTTTTT; CDR3: CASSPTSGGFAGELFF
V: TRBV28; D: TRBD2; length: 13; J: TRBJ2-7; size: -; DNA: TGTGCCAGCATCGCGGGAGGTGCCTACGAGCAGTACTTC; CDR3: CASIAGGAYEQYF
V: TRBV2; D: -; length: 13; J: TRBJ2-7; size: -; DNA: TGTGCCAGCAGTAACGGAGGGCCCCACGAGCAGTACTTC; CDR3: CASSNGGPHEQYF
V: TRBV19; D: TRBD1; length: 13; J: TRBJ1-5; size: once; DNA: TGTGCCAGTAAGGACAGGGGGGATCAGCCCCAGCATTTT; CDR3: CASKDRGDQPQHF
V: TRBV9; D: -; length: 13; J: TRBJ2-5; size: -; DNA: TGTGCCAGCAGCGTAGTTAATCAGGGTACCCAGTACTTC; CDR3: CASSVVNQGTQYF
V: TRBV10-1; D: TRBD1; length: 13; J: TRBJ2-1; size: -; DNA: TGCGCCAGCGGGACAGGGGGCGGCAATGAGCAGTTCTTC; CDR3: CASGTGGGNEQFF
V: TRBV7-3; D: TRBD1; length: 17; J: TRBJ2-1; size: -; DNA: TGTGCCAGCAGCTTAAAGGGCAGGGACAGGGGCTACAATGAGCAGTTCTTC; CDR3: CASSLKGRDRGYNEQFF
V: TRBV25-1; D: TRBD1; length: 13; J: TRBJ1-2; size: -; DNA: TGTGCCAGCACCGACACGACGGACAGGCGCTACACCTTC; CDR3: CASTDTTDRRYTF
V: TRBV5-1; D: TRBD1; length: 13; J: TRBJ1-1; size: -; DNA: TGCGCCAGCAGCATCGGACAGGGAGCTGAAGCTTTCTTT; CDR3: CASSIGQGAEAFF
V: TRBV21-1; D: -; length: 11; J: TRBJ2-2; size: -; DNA: TGTGCCAGCAGCATCTACGGGGAGCTGTTTTTT; CDR3: CASSIYGELFF
V: TRBV24-1; D: -; length: 13; J: TRBJ2-1; size: -; DNA: TGTGCCACCAGTGCTCGGCCCCGAGGATGGCAGTTCTTC; CDR3: CATSARPRGWQFF
V: TRBV27; D: -; length: 15; J: TRBJ1-6; size: few; DNA: TGTGCCAGCAGTTTGGTCAGGGTTAAGAATTCACCCCTCCACTTT; CDR3: CASSLVRVKNSPLHF
V: TRBV19; D: TRBD2; length: 17; J: TRBJ2-2; size: -; DNA: TGTGCCAGTAGTATAGGGGTAGGACTAGCTAACACCGGGGAGCTGTTTTTT; CDR3: CASSIGVGLANTGELFF
V: TRBV5-1; D: -; length: 14; J: TRBJ1-3; size: -; DNA: TGCGCCAGCAGCTTGGTCTCGGCTGGAAACACCATATATTTT; CDR3: CASSLVSAGNTIYF
V: TRBV5-1; D: -; length: 14; J: TRBJ2-7; size: -; DNA: TGCGCCAGCAGCTTGGAGCTAGCTGGGGACGAGCAGTACTTC; CDR3: CASSLELAGDEQYF
V: TRBV6-4; D: TRBD1; length: 16; J: TRBJ2-2; size: -; DNA: TGTGCCATCAGGGGGAAGGGGGTTCGGAACACCGGGGAGCTGTTTTTT; CDR3: CAIRGKGVRNTGELFF
V: TRBV11-2; D: -; length: 13; J: TRBJ1-5; size: once; DNA: TGTGCCAGCAGCTTAGATCGGGGTCAGCCCCAGCATTTT; CDR3: CASSLDRGQPQHF
V: TRBV4-2; D: TRBD2; length: 16; J: TRBJ2-1; size: -; DNA: TGTGCCAGCAGCTTCCCACTAGCGGGAGGGGATACTGAGCAGTTCTTC; CDR3: CASSFPLAGGDTEQFF
V: TRBV2; D: -; length: 14; J: TRBJ1-1; size: -; DNA: TGTGCCAGCATCGGACAGTTTGTGGGGACTGAAGCTTTCTTT; CDR3: CASIGQFVGTEAFF
V: TRBV11-2; D: -; length: 15; J: TRBJ1-2; size: many; DNA: TGTGCCAGCAGCTTGGGGGGGTTTATTCACTATGGCTACACCTTC; CDR3: CASSLGGFIHYGYTF
V: TRBV2; D: TRBD2; length: 11; J: TRBJ2-1; size: -; DNA: TGTGGGGGGAGGGACTACGATGAGCAGTTCTTC; CDR3: CGGRDYDEQFF
V: TRBV18; D: TRBD1; length: 17; J: TRBJ2-2; size: -; DNA: TGTGCCAGCTCACCACTTCCGAGTACAGGGGTGACCGGGGAGCTGTTTTTT; CDR3: CASSPLPSTGVTGELFF
V: TRBV4-2; D: -; length: 15; J: TRBJ1-4; size: -; DNA: TGTGCCAGCAGCCCGATGGGGGGGGCGGAGGAAAAACTGTTTTTT; CDR3: CASSPMGGAEEKLFF
V: TRBV6-2/TRBV6-3; D: TRBD2; length: 15; J: TRBJ2-7; size: once; DNA: TGTGCCAGCAGTTACTCGGGACTAGCAGGCTACGAGCAGTACTTC; CDR3: CASSYSGLAGYEQYF
V: TRBV12-3/TRBV12-4; D: -; length: 13; J: TRBJ1-6; size: -; DNA: TGTGCCAGCAGTTTAGGGGGCGATTCACCCCTCCACTTT; CDR3: CASSLGGDSPLHF
V: TRBV9; D: -; length: 12; J: TRBJ2-1; size: -; DNA: TGTGCCAGCAGCCCGTCGGGGAGTGAGCAGTTCTTC; CDR3: CASSPSGSEQFF
V: TRBV10-3; D: TRBD1; length: 15; J: TRBJ1-3; size: -; DNA: TGTGCCATCAGTCCGGGACAGGGATCTGGAAACACCATATATTTT; CDR3: CAISPGQGSGNTIYF
V: TRBV9; D: TRBD2; length: 18; J: TRBJ2-2; size: -; DNA: TGTGCCAGCAGCCAAGGTCGGGGACTAGCTAGGGACACCGGGGAGCTGTTTTTT; CDR3: CASSQGRGLARDTGELFF
V: TRBV7-7; D: TRBD1; length: 13; J: TRBJ1-1; size: -; DNA: TGTGCCAGCAGCCGTGGGACAGGGTCGGTCGCTTTCTTT; CDR3: CASSRGTGSVAFF
V: TRBV19; D: -; length: 13; J: TRBJ1-2; size: -; DNA: TGTGCCAGTAGTATCACCCAGGGCAGCGGCTACACCTTC; CDR3: CASSITQGSGYTF
V: TRBV7-9; D: -; length: 16; J: TRBJ1-6; size: -; DNA: TGTGCCAGCAGCGACCCGCCAGGACAGAATAATTCACCCCTCCACTTT; CDR3: CASSDPPGQNNSPLHF